This is a list of T cell receptor beta chains from one sample in a study of CD8 T cells in Susac syndrome. MiXCR, applied by TCRdb to the immunoSEQ multiplex PCR reads, yields one record per CDR3 protein. Of 140,000 or so distinct CDR3 sequences listed, approximately 95% are singletons. Sequences were obtained from CD4+ T cells from PBMCs. These TCRs come from a human donor with multiple sclerosis. Each CDR3 is given with its conserved first and last residue. Each record gives: J gene, V gene, D gene, clone size, CDR3 DNA, CDR3 protein. A D gene is named only where the DNA matches it firmly. The size field is filled for only some rows; it gives once, few, many or a size class.

J gene: TRBJ2-5
V gene: TRBV29-1
D gene: TRBD1
clone size: few
CDR3 DNA: TGCAGTGTTGGGGACAGGGGATGGGAGACCCAGTACTTC
CDR3 protein: CSVGDRGWETQYF

J gene: TRBJ2-3
V gene: TRBV24-1
D gene: .
clone size: .
CDR3 DNA: TGTGCCACCAGTGTTCGGGATACGCAGTATTTT
CDR3 protein: CATSVRDTQYF

J gene: TRBJ2-1
V gene: TRBV6-5
D gene: TRBD2
clone size: .
CDR3 DNA: TGTGCCAGCAGTTACTGGGGACTAGCGGGAGTCTACAATGAGCAGTTCTTC
CDR3 protein: CASSYWGLAGVYNEQFF

J gene: TRBJ1-6
V gene: TRBV7-2
D gene: TRBD1
clone size: .
CDR3 DNA: TGTGCCAGCAGCTCACAGACAGGGGTTAACTCACCCCTCCACTTT
CDR3 protein: CASSSQTGVNSPLHF

J gene: TRBJ2-5
V gene: TRBV5-1
D gene: TRBD2
clone size: .
CDR3 DNA: TGCGCCAGCAGCTCCAGCGGGAGTGAGACCCAGTACTTC
CDR3 protein: CASSSSGSETQYF

J gene: TRBJ2-7
V gene: TRBV29-1
D gene: .
clone size: few
CDR3 DNA: TGCAGCGTTGTTTTGACCTACGAGCAGTACTTC
CDR3 protein: CSVVLTYEQYF

J gene: TRBJ1-2
V gene: TRBV7-2
D gene: TRBD1
clone size: once
CDR3 DNA: TGTGCCAGCAGCTTTCGCCGGGACAGGGTCAGCTACACCTTC
CDR3 protein: CASSFRRDRVSYTF

J gene: TRBJ1-1
V gene: TRBV6-2/TRBV6-3
D gene: .
clone size: .
CDR3 DNA: TGTGCCAGCAGTTACTCGAATCCAAAGCGGGCTTTCTTT
CDR3 protein: CASSYSNPKRAFF

J gene: TRBJ2-7
V gene: TRBV30
D gene: .
clone size: .
CDR3 DNA: TGTGCCTGGAGTAAGTACGAGCAGTACTTC
CDR3 protein: CAWSKYEQYF

J gene: TRBJ2-1
V gene: TRBV24-1
D gene: TRBD2
clone size: .
CDR3 DNA: TGTGCCACCAGTGACCGACTAGCGGGAGTCTACAATGAGCAGTTCTTC
CDR3 protein: CATSDRLAGVYNEQFF

J gene: TRBJ1-4
V gene: TRBV12-3/TRBV12-4
D gene: .
clone size: .
CDR3 DNA: TGTGCCAGCAGTTCCCAGGGTGAGGCAACTAATGAAAAACTGTTTTTT
CDR3 protein: CASSSQGEATNEKLFF

J gene: TRBJ2-1
V gene: TRBV27
D gene: TRBD2
clone size: .
CDR3 DNA: TGTGCCAGCAGGACGGCATATCGAGCTAGCGGGGCATACAATGAGCAGTTCTTC
CDR3 protein: CASRTAYRASGAYNEQFF

J gene: TRBJ2-1
V gene: TRBV24-1
D gene: TRBD1
clone size: .
CDR3 DNA: TGTGCCACCAGTGACCCGGACAGGGGGGGGAATGAGCAGTTCTTC
CDR3 protein: CATSDPDRGGNEQFF

J gene: TRBJ2-7
V gene: TRBV29-1
D gene: TRBD1
clone size: few
CDR3 DNA: TGCAGCGTTGAAAATGACAGGGGCTACGAGCAGTACTTC
CDR3 protein: CSVENDRGYEQYF

J gene: TRBJ2-1
V gene: TRBV29-1
D gene: .
clone size: .
CDR3 DNA: TGCAGCGCAACTACAGGGATTGGGATGAATGAGCAGTTCTTC
CDR3 protein: CSATTGIGMNEQFF

J gene: TRBJ2-1
V gene: TRBV3-1
D gene: TRBD1
clone size: .
CDR3 DNA: TGTGCCAGCAGCCAAGTTATCGCGACAGGGATTCGCAATGAGCAGTTCTTC
CDR3 protein: CASSQVIATGIRNEQFF

J gene: TRBJ2-5
V gene: TRBV29-1
D gene: TRBD1
clone size: .
CDR3 DNA: TGCAGCGTTTCCGGGACAGGGGTGGGCAAGTTGGAGACCCAGTACTTC
CDR3 protein: CSVSGTGVGKLETQYF

J gene: TRBJ1-1
V gene: TRBV5-1
D gene: .
clone size: .
CDR3 DNA: TGCGCCAGCAGCTTGGGTTCGACAGTAAACACTGAAGCTTTCTTT
CDR3 protein: CASSLGSTVNTEAFF

J gene: TRBJ2-7
V gene: TRBV5-4
D gene: .
clone size: .
CDR3 DNA: TGTGCCAGCAGCTCTACTCTTACGCGACAAGGGGGCGAGCAGTACTTC
CDR3 protein: CASSSTLTRQGGEQYF

J gene: TRBJ2-6
V gene: TRBV12-3/TRBV12-4
D gene: TRBD1
clone size: .
CDR3 DNA: TGTGCCAGCAGTCCCGACGAATATCGACAGGGCGATTCTGGGGCCAACGTCCTGACTTTC
CDR3 protein: CASSPDEYRQGDSGANVLTF

J gene: TRBJ2-1
V gene: TRBV9
D gene: .
clone size: .
CDR3 DNA: TGTGCCAGCAGCGCCGGACTGGGAAACAATGAGCAGTTCTTC
CDR3 protein: CASSAGLGNNEQFF

J gene: TRBJ1-2
V gene: TRBV12-3/TRBV12-4
D gene: TRBD1
clone size: .
CDR3 DNA: TGTGCCAGCAGCCGCGGGATGGGACAGGGGGGCGGCTACACCTTC
CDR3 protein: CASSRGMGQGGGYTF

J gene: TRBJ2-7
V gene: TRBV6-1
D gene: TRBD2
clone size: .
CDR3 DNA: TGTGCCAGCACCGAAAGGTCAAGGAGCGGGAACTACGAGCAGTACTTC
CDR3 protein: CASTERSRSGNYEQYF

J gene: TRBJ1-3
V gene: TRBV9
D gene: .
clone size: .
CDR3 DNA: TGTGCCAGCAGCGGAGCCTTCAACGGAAACACCATATATTTT
CDR3 protein: CASSGAFNGNTIYF

J gene: TRBJ2-6
V gene: TRBV6-2/TRBV6-3
D gene: .
clone size: .
CDR3 DNA: TGTGCCAGCAGGGGATGGGGGGCTGGGGCCAACGTCCTGACTTTC
CDR3 protein: CASRGWGAGANVLTF

J gene: TRBJ1-1
V gene: TRBV29-1
D gene: .
clone size: .
CDR3 DNA: TGCAGCGTTGAAGATCAGGGCACTGAAGCTTTCTTT
CDR3 protein: CSVEDQGTEAFF

J gene: TRBJ1-5
V gene: TRBV30
D gene: .
clone size: .
CDR3 DNA: TGTGCCTGGACAGATCGGCTTAGCAATCAGCCCCAGCATTTT
CDR3 protein: CAWTDRLSNQPQHF

J gene: TRBJ2-7
V gene: TRBV29-1
D gene: .
clone size: .
CDR3 DNA: TGCAGCGTTGGTACAGGCCGGAGGGGATACGAGCAGTACTTC
CDR3 protein: CSVGTGRRGYEQYF

J gene: TRBJ2-5
V gene: TRBV20-1
D gene: TRBD2
clone size: .
CDR3 DNA: TGCAGTGCAGGGGCCTCTAGCGGGACGAGGGAGACCCAGTACTTC
CDR3 protein: CSAGASSGTRETQYF

J gene: TRBJ2-7
V gene: TRBV3-1
D gene: TRBD2
clone size: .
CDR3 DNA: TGTGCCAGCAGCCTGAGAGGGACTAGCGGGAGACACGAGCAGTACTTC
CDR3 protein: CASSLRGTSGRHEQYF

J gene: TRBJ2-7
V gene: TRBV5-4
D gene: .
clone size: once
CDR3 DNA: TGTGCCAGCAGCTTAGCCCAGGTCCGATCCCTGGGGTACGAGCAGTACTTC
CDR3 protein: CASSLAQVRSLGYEQYF

J gene: TRBJ2-1
V gene: TRBV20-1
D gene: .
clone size: .
CDR3 DNA: TGCAGTGCTAGATGGGAGCCTACCTCCTACAATGAGCAGTTCTTC
CDR3 protein: CSARWEPTSYNEQFF

J gene: TRBJ1-2
V gene: TRBV4-3
D gene: .
clone size: .
CDR3 DNA: TGCGCCAGCAGCCAAGATCACACGGCAGCCCTGGGCTACACCTTC
CDR3 protein: CASSQDHTAALGYTF

J gene: TRBJ2-6
V gene: TRBV6-5
D gene: TRBD1
clone size: .
CDR3 DNA: TGTGCCAGCAGTTACGCGGGACAGGGCTCTGGGGCCAACGTCCTGACTTTC
CDR3 protein: CASSYAGQGSGANVLTF

J gene: TRBJ2-1
V gene: TRBV28
D gene: TRBD1
clone size: few
CDR3 DNA: TGTGCCAGCAGTCGACAGGGGTACAATGAGCAGTTCTTC
CDR3 protein: CASSRQGYNEQFF

J gene: TRBJ1-6
V gene: TRBV12-3/TRBV12-4
D gene: TRBD1
clone size: .
CDR3 DNA: TGTGCCAGCAGTGGACAGGGGACGGCACCCCTCCACTTT
CDR3 protein: CASSGQGTAPLHF

J gene: TRBJ2-7
V gene: TRBV15
D gene: .
clone size: .
CDR3 DNA: TGTGCCACCAGCACAAACCCCGGCTTCGAGCAGTACTTC
CDR3 protein: CATSTNPGFEQYF

J gene: TRBJ1-4
V gene: TRBV7-3
D gene: TRBD1
clone size: .
CDR3 DNA: TGTGCCAGCAGTCCTACAGGGGGCGGGGAAAAACTGTTTTTT
CDR3 protein: CASSPTGGGEKLFF

J gene: TRBJ2-1
V gene: TRBV20-1
D gene: TRBD2
clone size: .
CDR3 DNA: TGCAGTGCCGGTCGGACTAGCGGGAGTAATGAGCAGTTCTTC
CDR3 protein: CSAGRTSGSNEQFF

J gene: TRBJ1-5
V gene: TRBV3-1
D gene: .
clone size: .
CDR3 DNA: TGTGCCAGCAGCCAGGCGACGGGGGGGCAGCCCCAGCATTTT
CDR3 protein: CASSQATGGQPQHF

J gene: TRBJ2-3
V gene: TRBV3-1
D gene: TRBD2
clone size: .
CDR3 DNA: TGTGCCAGCAGCCAAGGACTAGCGAGGGATACGCAGTATTTT
CDR3 protein: CASSQGLARDTQYF

J gene: TRBJ1-1
V gene: TRBV20-1
D gene: .
clone size: .
CDR3 DNA: TGCAGTGCTAGAACGACACAGGCTCCGAACACTGAAGCTTTCTTT
CDR3 protein: CSARTTQAPNTEAFF